This record looks at one T cell receptor (beta chain) sequence and its context. Its binding antigen is unknown. Base qualities are missing; no much larger clone stands one base away. The cohort consisted of fewer than 700 healthy bone marrow donors. At the time of sampling, all cohort members were nominally healthy, though unrecorded immune exposures were likely present. The donor was CMV seronegative and was included in the group of over 300 seronegative cohort members. A peripheral blood sample was collected from each donor, and TCR beta sequencing was performed on peripheral blood mononuclear cells. Genomic DNA was extracted from the blood cell samples with the Qiagen DNeasy Blood Extraction Kit. Reading the germline V gene gives CDR1 SGHDN and CDR2 FVKESK. The germline V and J ends show losses of 5 bases and 5 bases respectively, and no gene match explains 8 bases of the junction. The CDR3 contains 16 residues, cysteine and phenylalanine counted. The only DNA kept is the CDR3, 48 bases in frame from the first base.

These data come from a study of cytomegalovirus exposure and HLA in healthy donors (dated by TCRdb to about 2017). About the full investigation: In an earlier analysis of approximately 500 of the donors, 250 to 300 Gb of sequence data and 90 million to 120 million unique TCR beta sequences from about 179 million T cells were reported. An early release that covered fewer than 800 HLA-typed donors contained about 290 gigabases of sequencing data and 75 million to 100 million unique TCR sequences. Of the roughly 410 genotyped donors, 65% to 90% were placed in the genetic ancestry cluster associated with self-reported Caucasian donors. The study aimed to test whether cataloging public T cell receptors could reveal signatures of past pathogen exposure. The study used immunosequencing to profile the T cell repertoires of 600 to 850 subjects and linked those repertoires to cytomegalovirus serostatus. A separate validation cohort of 100 to 150 different subjects was used in addition to the roughly 700-subject first cohort. To predict cytomegalovirus infection status, the study combined high-throughput TCR immunosequencing, statistical association of individual TCRs with disease status, and machine learning. In a later analysis, previously published TCR beta repertoires from roughly 710 donors were re-analyzed and high-resolution HLA genotyping was added so that TCR occurrence patterns could be studied. The later analysis used no new phenotypic data to find candidate immune exposures, relying instead on TCR beta sequences and their occurrence across donors. An earlier analysis of about 620 of the donors applied high-throughput TCR beta sequencing to assess whether each TCR beta V gene segment acted as functional or pseudogenic. Donor age, sex, ethnicity and CMV serostatus were compiled alongside the repertoire data. A later genetic analysis took genome-wide SNP genotypes for about 65% of the 666 donors and used that subset as a discovery cohort. All discovery cohort repertoires had been generated on a single sequencing platform. HLA typing included class I and class II loci at four-digit resolution. The number of donors typed differed by locus, with roughly 629-640 for A, B, C, DRB1 and DQB1, over 500 for DQA1, 600 to 610 for DPA1, and some 440 for DPB1. Several DR-DQ haplotypes were handled as single units for association and clustering because linkage in the cohort was strong. On average, about 200,000 unique TCR beta nucleotide sequences were sequenced per donor among fewer than 500 genotyped donors of the cohort, with about 19% of those sequences being non-productive. The research as a whole found: In both the original and validation cohorts, the classifier was reported to diagnose cytomegalovirus status with high specificity and sensitivity. A further reported finding was that TCR beta sequences accurately predicted the HLA-A and HLA-B alleles for most subjects in the first cohort. In vitro tests confirmed that a few of the cytomegalovirus-associated TCR beta chains recognize cytomegalovirus antigens. V-gene and J-gene trimming of TCR beta chains was associated with a missense DCLRE1C variant in a later genetic analysis, and the association was replicated in an independent cohort. In a later analysis, most CMV-associated TCR beta chains were found to appear HLA-restricted, with HLA associations seemingly driven largely by CMV exposure. The cohort was sequenced for TCR beta chains only, and without alpha or paired-chain data the features that could be detected were limited. Several of the top co-occurrence clusters appeared to be linked to parvovirus B19, influenza, CMV and Epstein-Barr virus, according to a later analysis. The study gave a list of over 150 TCR beta chains associated with cytomegalovirus. Most TCR sequences were observed very rarely across donors, whereas some public TCRs were present in many individuals. Because HLA typing was unavailable for some donors at each locus, only the typed subset was used in association tests. In a later analysis, the rate of TCR association differed among HLA loci, with DRB1 alleles having the most associated TCRs and HLA-C alleles having the fewest. The authors suggested that the approach could potentially be extended to other disease states and immunological phenotypes. Broadly in line with IMGT annotations, most TCR beta V segments showed up in productive rearrangements about 87% or about 30% of the time in an earlier analysis of approximately 640 of the donors. Over 15 rarely observed V segments, including chromosome 9 orphons, were excluded from the earlier analysis of several hundred of the donors because counts were too low. Sequencing depth was assumed to be roughly uniform across donors in the presence/absence analyses, though that assumption may not hold. For the cohort, immune exposure information was limited to CMV serostatus. Correlated functional status among segregating V segments might reflect linkage disequilibrium, but an unknown experimental factor could not be ruled out. The sequencing pipeline was judged likely to have produced a cluster of highly shared sequence variants as a technical artifact. According to a later genetic analysis, donors in an Asian-associated ancestry cluster had fewer N-insertions in productive TCRs than the approximately 710-donor mean. When HLA alleles, especially DR and DQ, strongly co-occurred, attributing TCR associations to individual alleles was difficult. In a later analysis, HLA-associated TCR beta chains showed more clonal expansion and lower generation probabilities than non-associated chains that were equally common. Because the 87-base-pair reads could not distinguish some IMGT-functional V segments, including TRBV6-2 and TRBV6-3, those segments were excluded. In a later analysis, about 16,000 TCR beta sequences were associated with specific HLA alleles at a false discovery rate of 0.05.

To prepare the library, the immunoSEQ multiplex PCR assay was applied. For the multiplex PCR, a mixture combining 60 forward primers for TCR Vbeta segments and 13 reverse primers for TCR Jbeta segments was used. The CDR3 region of rearranged TCR beta genes was amplified from genomic DNA with a multiplex PCR assay. Amplified TCR beta libraries were sequenced as 87-base-pair reads on the Illumina HiSeq System. In the authors' own workflow: Across the 670 or so repertoires, a later analysis counted about 81 million unique TCR beta chains, roughly 11 million of which were shared by at least two donors. A nearest-neighbor algorithm error-corrected the raw reads and collapsed the reads into unique sequences, merging closely related sequences to remove PCR and sequencing errors. V, D and J gene segments were assigned by aligning CDR3 sequences to IMGT reference sequences. Each retained sequence needed at least a six-nucleotide match to both a V gene segment and a J gene segment. Rearrangements were called productive when the CDR3 lacked stop codons and stayed in frame with V and J; all others were non-productive. CDR3 was defined according to IMGT convention as the region running from the second conserved V-encoded cysteine to the conserved J-encoded phenylalanine. The earlier analysis of about 590 of the donors excluded sequences that lacked an unambiguous match to a single V gene segment. An earlier analysis of 450 to 650 of the donors called V segments functional above 56.7% productive rearrangements and segregating when the between-donor standard deviation exceeded 5%. To diagnose cytomegalovirus status from the catalog of TCR beta chain sequences, a statistical classification framework was built. In a later analysis, TCR nucleotide sequences were compared against IMGT/GENE-DB human TR gene sequences so that V and J genes could be assigned. A later analysis assigned CDR3 sequences and most-parsimonious VDJ recombination scenarios with the TCRdist pipeline. In a later analysis, each TCR beta chain was defined by its CDR3 amino acid sequence together with its V-gene family, and reads lacking a unique V-gene family were excluded. A later analysis removed 550 to 700 highly shared, low-generation-probability nucleotide sequences to deal with suspected cross-contamination and a sequencing artifact. In a later analysis, a clonal expansion index was calculated for each public chain from normalized within-repertoire ranks of inferred template counts. A later analysis computed generation probabilities with a VDJ recombination model fitted to out-of-frame rearrangements, and checked the results against IGoR. In a later analysis, TCR-TCR, TCR-HLA and TCR-CMV co-occurrence was scored with hypergeometric tests, and a repertoire-size bias correction was applied to TCR pairs. False discovery rates were estimated in a later analysis by permuting HLA or CMV assignments 20 times. In a later analysis, co-occurring TCRs were grouped using DBSCAN, with TCRdist sequence similarity added in when clustering inside HLA-allele-positive subsets. For co-occurrence clustering, repertoires with fewer than 30,000 or more than 120,000 public chains were excluded, along with roughly 5 repertoires with anomalous nucleotide sharing. Here the immuneACCESS table is served through TCRdb, limited to in-frame sequences with V and J called. Missing clones are a known gap in these copies; in checked studies unresolved V genes cover under half, and the rest lacks a known reason. The V and J calls and the clone size are those of that table, but D and trimming were determined from the DNA. The sample profile shows 150,000 or so clones; less than 90% of them were found once. The top ten clonotypes cover about 2.1% of the sample.

The sequence derives from a woman aged 18-35 years in good health and CMV-seronegative. The chain was built from TRBV14 and TRBJ2-1, and TRBD2 aligns with 11 junction nucleotides. The material sequenced was PBMCs. The CDR3: CASSYLLAGGNNEQFF. The bases read TGTGCCAGCAGCTACCTCCTAGCGGGGGGAAACAATGAGCAGTTCTTC. Full variable domain (CDR3 extended with the reference TRBV14 and TRBJ2-1 proteins): EAGVTQFPSHSVIEKGQTVTLRCDPISGHDNLYWYRRVMGKEIKFLLHFVKESKQDESGMPNNRFLAERTGGTYSTLKVQPAELEDSGVYFCASSYLLAGGNNEQFFGPGTRLTVL.